Here is one T cell receptor beta chain with its context. The sample originates from a study of T cell changes during pregnancy in multiple sclerosis. Deletions cut 4 bases from V and 5 bases from J, with 13 bases between. The CDR3 runs 14 residues. Looked up from germline, CDR1 is SGHNT and CDR2 is YYREEE (reference sequence). The assay was immunoSEQ multiplex PCR, and TCRdb's table has in-frame clones only and misses some. The profile covers more than 55,000 clones, with 94% appearing a single time and just over 2.5% taken by the ten largest. The chain links TRBV5-4 to TRBJ1-5, with D uncertain. The specimen was CD8+ T cells from peripheral blood mononuclear cells, collected after pregnancy. The clonotype originates from a female donor with multiple sclerosis, enrolled in a pregnancy study. CDR3 sequence (DNA): TGTGCCAGCAGCCCTTCTAAAAGAGATCAGCCCCAGCATTTT. Residues: CASSPSKRDQPQHF.